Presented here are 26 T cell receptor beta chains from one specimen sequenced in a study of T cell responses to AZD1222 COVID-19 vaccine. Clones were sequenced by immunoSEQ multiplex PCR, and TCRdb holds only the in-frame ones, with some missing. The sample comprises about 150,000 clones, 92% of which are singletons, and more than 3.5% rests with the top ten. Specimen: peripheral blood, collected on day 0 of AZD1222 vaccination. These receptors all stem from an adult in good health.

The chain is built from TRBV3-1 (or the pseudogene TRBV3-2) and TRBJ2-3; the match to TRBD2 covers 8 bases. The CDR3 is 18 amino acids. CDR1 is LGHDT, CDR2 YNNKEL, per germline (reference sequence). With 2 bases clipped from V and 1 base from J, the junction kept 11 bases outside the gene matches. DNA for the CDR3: TGTGCCAGCAGCCAACCGGGAGGGGGGGTTAACGGCACAGATACGCAGTATTTT. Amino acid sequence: CASSQPGGGVNGTDTQYF.

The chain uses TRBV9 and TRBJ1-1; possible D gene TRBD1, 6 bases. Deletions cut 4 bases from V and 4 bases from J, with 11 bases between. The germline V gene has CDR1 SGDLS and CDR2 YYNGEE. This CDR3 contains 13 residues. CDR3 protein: CASSTTGFTEAFF. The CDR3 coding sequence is TGTGCCAGCAGCACCACAGGGTTCACTGAAGCTTTCTTT.

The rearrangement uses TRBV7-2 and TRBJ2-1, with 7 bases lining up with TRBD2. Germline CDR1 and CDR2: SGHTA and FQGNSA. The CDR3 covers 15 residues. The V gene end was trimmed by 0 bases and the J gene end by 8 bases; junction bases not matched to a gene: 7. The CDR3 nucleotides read TGTGCCAGCAGCTTAGCGGGAGGGCCTGGGGATGAGCAGTTCTTC. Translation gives CASSLAGGPGDEQFF.

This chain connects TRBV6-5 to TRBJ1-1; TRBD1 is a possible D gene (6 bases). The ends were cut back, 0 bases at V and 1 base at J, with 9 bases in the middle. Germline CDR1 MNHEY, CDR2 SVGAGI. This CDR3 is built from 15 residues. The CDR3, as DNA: TGTGCCAGCAGTTACTCCGGGACACCGAACACTGAAGCTTTCTTT. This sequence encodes CASSYSGTPNTEAFF.

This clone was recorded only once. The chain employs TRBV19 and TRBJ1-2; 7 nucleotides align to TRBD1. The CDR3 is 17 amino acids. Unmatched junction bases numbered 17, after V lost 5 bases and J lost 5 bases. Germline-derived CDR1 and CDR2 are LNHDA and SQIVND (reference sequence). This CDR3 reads CASSLPPGTALPYGYTF. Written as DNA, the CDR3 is TGTGCCAGTAGTCTACCCCCCGGGACAGCCCTCCCGTATGGCTACACCTTC.

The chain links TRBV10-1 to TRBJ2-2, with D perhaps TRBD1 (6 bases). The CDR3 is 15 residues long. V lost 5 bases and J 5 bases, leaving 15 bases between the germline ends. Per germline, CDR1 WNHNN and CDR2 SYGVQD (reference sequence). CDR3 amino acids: CASSLGGADTGELFF. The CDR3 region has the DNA TGCGCCAGCAGTCTAGGGGGAGCCGATACCGGGGAGCTGTTTTTT.

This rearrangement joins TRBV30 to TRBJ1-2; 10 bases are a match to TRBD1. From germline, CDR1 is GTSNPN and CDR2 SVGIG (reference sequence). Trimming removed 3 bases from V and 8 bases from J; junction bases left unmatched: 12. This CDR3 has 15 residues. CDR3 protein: CAWRRGGQGGSGYTF. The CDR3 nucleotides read TGTGCCTGGAGGCGAGGTGGACAGGGGGGGTCAGGCTACACCTTC.

The CDR3 reads CAISESGRFGNTIYF. CDR3 nucleotides: TGTGCCATCAGTGAGTCAGGACGGTTCGGAAACACCATATATTTT. The chain has TRBV10-3 and TRBJ1-3; D ambiguous. Between the trimmed V and J ends, which lost 0 bases and 4 bases, there was a span of 10 bases. The CDR3 spans 15 residues. Germline CDR1 and CDR2: ENHRY and SYGVKD.

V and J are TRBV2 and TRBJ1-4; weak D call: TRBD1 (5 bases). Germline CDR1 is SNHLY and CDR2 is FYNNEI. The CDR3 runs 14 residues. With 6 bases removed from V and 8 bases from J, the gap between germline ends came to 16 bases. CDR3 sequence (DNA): TGTGCCAGCAGCCCCGGGGCAGTTTGGGAAAAACTGTTTTTT. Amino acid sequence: CASSPGAVWEKLFF.

The DNA of the CDR3 is TGTGCCAGCAGCGTAGGGACAGGGGGGATTAACTATGGCTACACCTTC. Its translation: CASSVGTGGINYGYTF. This chain uses TRBV7-9 with TRBJ1-2; 11 bases map to TRBD1. This CDR3 contains 16 residues. The trim removed 5 bases at V and 1 base at J, leaving 6 bases unmatched. CDR1 and CDR2 (germline): SEHNR, FQNEAQ (reference sequence).

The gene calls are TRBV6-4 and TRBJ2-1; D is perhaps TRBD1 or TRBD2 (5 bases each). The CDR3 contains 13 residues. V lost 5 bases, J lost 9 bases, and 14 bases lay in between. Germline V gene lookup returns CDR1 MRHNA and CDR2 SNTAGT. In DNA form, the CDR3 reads TGTGCCAGCAGTCCCCAGGAGAGGGGTGAGCAGTTCTTC. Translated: CASSPQERGEQFF.

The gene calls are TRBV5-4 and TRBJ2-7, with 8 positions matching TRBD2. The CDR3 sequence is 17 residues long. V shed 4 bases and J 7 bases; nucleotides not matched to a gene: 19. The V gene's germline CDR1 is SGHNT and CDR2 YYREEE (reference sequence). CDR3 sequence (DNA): TGTGCCAGCAGCCCCTCACTAGCGGTCCTTAGCCAGGGTGAGCAGTACTTC. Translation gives CASSPSLAVLSQGEQYF.

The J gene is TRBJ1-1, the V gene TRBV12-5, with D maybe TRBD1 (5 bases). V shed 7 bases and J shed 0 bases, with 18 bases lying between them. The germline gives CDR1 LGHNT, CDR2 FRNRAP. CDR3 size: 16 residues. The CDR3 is CASEPLSLGLNTEAFF. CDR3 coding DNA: TGTGCTAGTGAACCACTCTCTCTGGGACTGAACACTGAAGCTTTCTTT.

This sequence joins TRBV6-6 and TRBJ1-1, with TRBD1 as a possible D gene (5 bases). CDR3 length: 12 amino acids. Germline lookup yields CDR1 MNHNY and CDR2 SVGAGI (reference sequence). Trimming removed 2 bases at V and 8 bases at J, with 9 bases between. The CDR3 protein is CASSYGGKEAFF. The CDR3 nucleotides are TGTGCCAGCAGTTACGGGGGAAAGGAAGCTTTCTTT.

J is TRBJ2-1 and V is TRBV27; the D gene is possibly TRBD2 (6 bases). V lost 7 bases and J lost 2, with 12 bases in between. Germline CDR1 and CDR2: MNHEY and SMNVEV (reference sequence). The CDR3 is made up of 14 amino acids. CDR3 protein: CASTIGRPYNEQFF. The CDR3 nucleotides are TGTGCCAGCACCATCGGGAGACCCTACAATGAGCAGTTCTTC.

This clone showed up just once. The CDR3 DNA follows: TGTGCCAGCAGTTTTTTGGGCATGAACACTGAAGCTTTCTTT. Translated: CASSFLGMNTEAFF. V and J are TRBV28 and TRBJ1-1; D is unresolved. The length of the CDR3 is 14 residues. Germline values: CDR1 MDHEN, CDR2 SYDVKM. Trimming removed 3 bases at V and 0 bases at J, with 8 bases between. The complete variable domain, with remaining parts taken from reference TRBV28 and TRBJ1-1, reads DVKVTQSSRYLVKRTGEKVFLECVQDMDHENMFWYRQDPGLGLRLIYFSYDVKMKEKGDIPEGYSVSREKKERFSLILESASTNQTSMYLCASSFLGMNTEAFFGQGTRLTVV.

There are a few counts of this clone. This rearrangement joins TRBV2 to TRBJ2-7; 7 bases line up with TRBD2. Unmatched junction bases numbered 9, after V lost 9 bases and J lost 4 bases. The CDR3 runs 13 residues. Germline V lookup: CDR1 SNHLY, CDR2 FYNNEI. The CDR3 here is CASYSGTFYEQYF. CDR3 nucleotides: TGTGCCAGTTACAGCGGGACTTTTTACGAGCAGTACTTC.

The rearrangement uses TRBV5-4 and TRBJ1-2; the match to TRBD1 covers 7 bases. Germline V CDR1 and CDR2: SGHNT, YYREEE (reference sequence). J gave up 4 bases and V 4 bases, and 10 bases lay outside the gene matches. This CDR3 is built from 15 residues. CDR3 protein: CASSPGTVQFYGYTF. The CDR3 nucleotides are TGTGCCAGCAGCCCTGGGACAGTGCAATTCTATGGCTACACCTTC.

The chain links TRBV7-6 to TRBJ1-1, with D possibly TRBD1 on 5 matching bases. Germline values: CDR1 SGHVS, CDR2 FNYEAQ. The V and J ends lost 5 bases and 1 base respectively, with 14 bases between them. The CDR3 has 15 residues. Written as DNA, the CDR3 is TGTGCCAGCAGCCGAGTGGACAAGGGGAACACTGAAGCTTTCTTT. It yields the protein CASSRVDKGNTEAFF.

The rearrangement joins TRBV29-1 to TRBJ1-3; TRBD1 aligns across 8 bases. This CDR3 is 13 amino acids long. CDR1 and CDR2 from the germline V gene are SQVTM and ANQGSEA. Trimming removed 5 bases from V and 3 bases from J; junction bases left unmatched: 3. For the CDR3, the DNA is TGCAGCGTTCCCGGGACAGGTGGAAACACCATATATTTT. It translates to CSVPGTGGNTIYF. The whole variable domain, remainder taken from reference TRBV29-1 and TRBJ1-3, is SAVISQKPSRDICQRGTSLTIQCQVDSQVTMMFWYRQQPGQSLTLIATANQGSEATYESGFVIDKFPISRPNLTFSTLTVSNMSPEDSSIYLCSVPGTGGNTIYFGEGSWLTVV.

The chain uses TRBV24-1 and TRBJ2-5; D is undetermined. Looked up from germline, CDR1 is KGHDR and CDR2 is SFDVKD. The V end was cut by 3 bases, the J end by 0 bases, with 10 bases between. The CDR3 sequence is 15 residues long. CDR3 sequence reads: CATSDPRPNQETQYF. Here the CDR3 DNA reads TGTGCCACCAGTGATCCACGACCCAACCAAGAGACCCAGTACTTC.

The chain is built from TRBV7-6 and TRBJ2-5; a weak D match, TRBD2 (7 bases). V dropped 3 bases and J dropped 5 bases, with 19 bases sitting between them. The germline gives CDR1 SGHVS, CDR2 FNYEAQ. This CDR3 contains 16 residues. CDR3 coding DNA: TGTGCCAGCAGCTTGGACATACCGGGGGGCTGGGAGACCCAGTACTTC. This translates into CASSLDIPGGWETQYF.

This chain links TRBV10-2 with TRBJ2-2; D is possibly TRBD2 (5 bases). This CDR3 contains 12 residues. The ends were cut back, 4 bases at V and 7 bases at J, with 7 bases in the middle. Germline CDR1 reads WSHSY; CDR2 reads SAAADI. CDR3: CASSVGVGELFF. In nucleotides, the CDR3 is TGCGCCAGCAGTGTCGGGGTCGGGGAGCTGTTTTTT.

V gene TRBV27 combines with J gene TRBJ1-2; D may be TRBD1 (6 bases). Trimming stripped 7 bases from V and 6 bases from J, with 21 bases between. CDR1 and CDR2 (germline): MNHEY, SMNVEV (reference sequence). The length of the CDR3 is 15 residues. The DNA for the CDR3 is TGTGCCAGCACCCCCGCGGACAGCTCTCTCCATGGCTACACCTTC. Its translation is CASTPADSSLHGYTF.

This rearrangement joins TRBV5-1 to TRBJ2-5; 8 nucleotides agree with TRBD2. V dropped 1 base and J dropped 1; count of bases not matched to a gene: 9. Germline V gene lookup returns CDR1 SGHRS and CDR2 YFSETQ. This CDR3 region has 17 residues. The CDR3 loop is CASSLLVAGTLQETQYF. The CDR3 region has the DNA TGCGCCAGCAGCTTGTTGGTAGCGGGGACCCTCCAAGAGACCCAGTACTTC.

The CDR3 region is CASSLGKRYEQYF. In DNA, the CDR3 is TGTGCCAGCAGCTTGGGCAAGCGGTACGAGCAGTACTTC. V usage is TRBV5-6 and J usage is TRBJ2-7; possibly TRBD2 for D (5 bases). Germline values: CDR1 SGHDT, CDR2 YYEEEE. This CDR3 spans 13 amino acids. V lost 0 bases, J lost 4 bases, and 8 bases lay in between.